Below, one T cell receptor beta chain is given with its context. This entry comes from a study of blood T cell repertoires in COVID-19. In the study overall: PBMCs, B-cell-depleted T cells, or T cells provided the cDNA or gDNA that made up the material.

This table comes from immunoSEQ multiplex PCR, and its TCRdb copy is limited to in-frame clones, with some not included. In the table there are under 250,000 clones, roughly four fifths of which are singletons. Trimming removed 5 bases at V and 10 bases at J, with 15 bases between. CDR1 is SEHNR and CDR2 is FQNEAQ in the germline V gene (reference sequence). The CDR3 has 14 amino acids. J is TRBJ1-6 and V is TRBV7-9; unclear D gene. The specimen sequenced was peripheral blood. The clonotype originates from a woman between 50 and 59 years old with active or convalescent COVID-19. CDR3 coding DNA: TGTGCCAGCAGCGACGGTAGAAGAGGATCACCCCTCCACTTT. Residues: CASSDGRRGSPLHF.